The next 8 T cell receptor beta chains were all read from a single sample in a study of shared clonotypes between healthy human individuals. Clones were sequenced by immunoSEQ multiplex PCR, and TCRdb holds only the in-frame ones, with some missing. Of about half a million clones listed, more than 70% are singletons. Sequenced sample: PBMCs. The source of these receptors is a woman in her thirties or forties in good health. Some clones in this sample may be carry-over from other donors' samples.

This chain connects TRBV7-9 to TRBJ2-5; TRBD1 is a possible D gene (5 bases). This CDR3 spans 16 amino acids. Looked up from germline, CDR1 is SEHNR and CDR2 is FQNEAQ (reference sequence). Trimming took off 0 bases at V and 3 bases at J, with 14 bases between the two ends. The CDR3 bases are TGTGCCAGCAGCTTAGCTTTAGGGGTAAGGGAAGAGACCCAGTACTTC. This encodes CASSLALGVREETQYF.

The chain uses TRBV27 and TRBJ1-1; D is unclear. The CDR3 is made up of 12 amino acids. Germline V gene lookup returns CDR1 MNHEY and CDR2 SMNVEV (reference sequence). The ends were cut back, 4 bases at V and 5 bases at J, with 8 bases in the middle. The DNA for the CDR3 is TGTGCCAGCAGTTCCGGGTGGACTGAAGCTTTCTTT. As protein: CASSSGWTEAFF.

This chain joins TRBV5-6 and TRBJ1-2, with 9 bases lining up with TRBD1. The CDR3 runs 17 residues. The germline CDR1 and CDR2 sequences are SGHDT and YYEEEE. Trimming at V came to 4 bases and at J to 2 bases, leaving 12 bases not matched to a gene. The CDR3 bases are TGTGCCAGCAGCCGTGATTCCGGGACAGGGCCCAACTATGGCTACACCTTC. It encodes CASSRDSGTGPNYGYTF.

CDR3 residues: CASSPRTGITFYEQYF. In DNA, the CDR3 is TGCGCCAGCAGCCCGAGGACAGGCATTACCTTCTACGAGCAGTACTTC. V is TRBV4-1 and J is TRBJ2-7; 7 nucleotides align to TRBD1. Trimming took 4 bases from V and 3 from J; bases not matched to a gene: 12. This CDR3 comprises 16 residues. Germline CDR1 is MGHRA and CDR2 is YSYEKL.

This clone was detected a few times. A much more abundant neighbour one base away suggests this may be a read error. The chain couples TRBV27 to TRBJ2-1; TRBD1 might be the D (6 bases). V was shortened by 5 bases and J by 3 bases, with 14 bases between the two germline ends. From germline, CDR1 is MNHEY and CDR2 SMNVEV (reference sequence). The CDR3 extends over 15 amino acids. The CDR3 DNA reads as TGTGCCAGCAGTCCCCGACAGGATTTCTACAATGAGCAGTTCTTC. Translation gives CASSPRQDFYNEQFF.

The chain links TRBV10-2 to TRBJ2-5; maybe TRBD2 (6 bases). The germline V gene has CDR1 WSHSY and CDR2 SAAADI. This CDR3 spans 17 amino acids. Trimming pared 6 bases from V and 1 base from J, leaving 21 bases between. CDR3 sequence: CASRGGLAPNFQETQYF. DNA for the CDR3: TGCGCCAGCAGGGGGGGACTCGCTCCAAACTTCCAAGAGACCCAGTACTTC.

This chain uses TRBV7-2 with TRBJ1-1, with D tentatively TRBD1 (5 bases). This CDR3 has 16 residues. From germline, CDR1 is SGHTA and CDR2 FQGNSA. V shed 5 bases and J shed 4 bases, with 20 bases lying between them. In DNA form, the CDR3 reads TGTGCCAGCAGCCCCGCGGGGGGTTCCCCCTCCACTGAAGCTTTCTTT. This codes for CASSPAGGSPSTEAFF.

The chain joins TRBV7-2 to TRBJ2-3; no definite D call. V shed 5 bases and J shed 1 base, with 16 bases lying between them. Germline V lookup: CDR1 SGHTA, CDR2 FQGNSA. The CDR3 runs to 16 residues. The CDR3 sequence is CASSPSRAAGTDTQYF. CDR3 nucleotides: TGTGCCAGCAGCCCTTCAAGGGCAGCCGGCACAGATACGCAGTATTTT.